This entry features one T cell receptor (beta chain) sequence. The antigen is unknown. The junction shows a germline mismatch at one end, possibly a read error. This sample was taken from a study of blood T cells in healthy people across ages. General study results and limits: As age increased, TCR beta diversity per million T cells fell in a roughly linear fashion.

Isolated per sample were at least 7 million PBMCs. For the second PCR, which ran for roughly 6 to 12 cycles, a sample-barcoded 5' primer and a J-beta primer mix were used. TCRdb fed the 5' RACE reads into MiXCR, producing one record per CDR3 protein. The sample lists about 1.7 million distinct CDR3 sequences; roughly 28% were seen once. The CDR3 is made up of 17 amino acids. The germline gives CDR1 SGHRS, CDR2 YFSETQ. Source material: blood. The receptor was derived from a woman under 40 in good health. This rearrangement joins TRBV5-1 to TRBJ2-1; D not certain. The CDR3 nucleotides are TGCGCCAGCAGCTTGGGTGCGATTCCTACCGAACGGAATGAGCGGTTCTTC. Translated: CASSLGAIPTERNERFF.